This T cell receptor (beta chain) was captured by sequencing in a study of T cell responses to AZD1222 COVID-19 vaccine. Sequencing used immunoSEQ multiplex PCR; TCRdb keeps in-frame clones, though not all of them. Of fewer than 85,000 clones in the sample, roughly 85% are singletons; the top ten hold approximately 1.4%. V lost 5 bases and J 7 bases, leaving 12 bases between the germline ends. Germline assignment: CDR1 MNHEY and CDR2 SMNVEV (reference sequence). CDR3 length equals 12 residues. The material was peripheral blood, obtained 28 days after the second AZD1222 dose. The rearrangement joins TRBV27 to TRBJ2-7; D call uncertain. This TCR came from an adult who received the AZD1222 COVID-19 vaccine. In DNA, the CDR3 is TGTGCCAGCAGTCCGCTGGATGGGGAGCAGTACTTC. It yields the protein CASSPLDGEQYF.